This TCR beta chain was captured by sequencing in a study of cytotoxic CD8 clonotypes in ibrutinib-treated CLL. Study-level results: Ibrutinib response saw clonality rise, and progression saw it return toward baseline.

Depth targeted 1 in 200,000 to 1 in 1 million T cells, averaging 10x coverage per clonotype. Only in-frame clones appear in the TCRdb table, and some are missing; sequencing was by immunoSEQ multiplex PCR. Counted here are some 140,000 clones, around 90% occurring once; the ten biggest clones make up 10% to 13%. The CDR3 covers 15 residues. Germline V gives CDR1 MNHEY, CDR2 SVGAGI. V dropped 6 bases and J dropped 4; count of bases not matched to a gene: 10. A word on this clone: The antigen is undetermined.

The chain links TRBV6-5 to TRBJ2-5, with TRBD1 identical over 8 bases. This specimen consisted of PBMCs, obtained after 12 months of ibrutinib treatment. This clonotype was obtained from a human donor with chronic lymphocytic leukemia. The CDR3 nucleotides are TGTGCCAGCAGCGGGGATCAGGGGGCTCGAGAGACCCAGTACTTC. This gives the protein CASSGDQGARETQYF.